Following are 2 T cell receptor beta chains from one sample sequenced in a study of CD8+CD57+ T cells in acquired aplastic anemia. Those patients picked for sequencing had displayed CD8+CD57+ cell expansion on flow cytometry. Researchers used genomic DNA as the template to profile TCR beta VDJ and CDR3. Using its own MiXCR run on the reads, TCRdb lists one record per CDR3 protein. The table lists 160,000 or so distinct CDR3 sequences, 40% to 50% of them singletons. Sequencing was performed on sorted CD4+, CD8+, or CD8+CD57+ T cells (not recorded which) from PBMCs. All receptors come from a human donor with aplastic anemia.

The chain employs TRBV15 and TRBJ2-4; the match to TRBD1 covers 8 bases. CDR1 is LNHNV and CDR2 is YYDKDF in the germline V gene (reference sequence). V lost 4 bases, J lost 15 bases, and 11 bases stayed unmatched. The CDR3 has 13 residues. The CDR3 DNA is TGTGCCACCAGCATAAGTTTAAGCGGACAGGGGTACTTC. Translation: CATSISLSGQGYF.

The chain carries TRBV6-1 and TRBJ2-2; no clear D gene. Germline V CDR1 and CDR2: MNHNS, SASEGT. The CDR3 has 15 amino acids. The V gene lost 7 bases and the J gene lost 3 bases, with 15 bases spanning the gap. The CDR3 DNA reads TGTGCCAGCACTCAATCTTGGGCGGACACCGGGGAGCTGTTTTTT. This encodes CASTQSWADTGELFF.